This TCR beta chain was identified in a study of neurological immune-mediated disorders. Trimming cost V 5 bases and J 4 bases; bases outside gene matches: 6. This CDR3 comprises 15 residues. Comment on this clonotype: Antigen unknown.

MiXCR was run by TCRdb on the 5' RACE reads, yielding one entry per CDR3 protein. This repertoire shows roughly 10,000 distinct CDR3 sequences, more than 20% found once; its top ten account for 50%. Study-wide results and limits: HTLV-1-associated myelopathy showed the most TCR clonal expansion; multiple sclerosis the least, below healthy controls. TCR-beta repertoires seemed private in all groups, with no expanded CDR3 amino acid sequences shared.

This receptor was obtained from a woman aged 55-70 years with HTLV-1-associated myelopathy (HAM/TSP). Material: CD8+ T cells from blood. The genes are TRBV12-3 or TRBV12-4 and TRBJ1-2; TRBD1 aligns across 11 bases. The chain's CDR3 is CASSPRTGGAYGYTF. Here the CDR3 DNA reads TGTGCCAGCAGTCCCAGGACAGGGGGCGCCTATGGCTACACCTTC.